This T cell receptor (beta chain) was retrieved from a study of blood T cell repertoires in COVID-19. For the study at large: Italy, Spain and the United States were the sources of the convalescent and acute COVID-19 samples. PBMCs, B-cell-depleted T cells, or T cells were the source of the cDNA or gDNA that made up the material.

CDR1 SGHAT and CDR2 FQNNGV come from the germline V gene. The J segment lost 7 bases and the V segment lost 1 base, leaving 1 base of the junction unmatched. The CDR3 consists of 13 residues. In the original processing: Amplification from reference gene primers served as the basis for estimated nucleated cell counts. TCRdb keeps only in-frame clones here, not all; method: immunoSEQ multiplex PCR. V and J calls plus clone size are reproduced from that table; the DNA served to infer D and trimming. The top ten clones hold 9.8% of a sample with under 200,000 clones, about 85% of them seen once. V is TRBV11-2 and J is TRBJ1-5; 7 bases map to TRBD1. The sample consisted of peripheral blood. The clonotype originates from a woman older than 75 with acute or convalescent COVID-19. CDR3 coding DNA: TGTGCCAGCAGCTTAGCGGGACAGCAGCCCCAGCATTTT. This encodes CASSLAGQQPQHF.